This T cell receptor (beta chain) was sequenced for a study of blood T cell repertoires in COVID-19. V was shortened by 0 bases and J by 6 bases, with 11 bases between the two germline ends. Per germline, CDR1 GTSNPN and CDR2 SVGIG (reference sequence). The CDR3 is made up of 13 amino acids. Data came from immunoSEQ multiplex PCR; TCRdb stores just in-frame clones and leaves some out. The sample holds some 530,000 clones; 80% to 90% are singletons and the top ten take 3.2%. V is TRBV30 and J is TRBJ1-2, with no clear D. The sequencing input was peripheral blood. This receptor was taken from a human donor in a cohort sampled during active COVID-19. CDR3 sequence: CAWSVLAVHGYTF. CDR3 bases: TGTGCCTGGAGTGTCCTCGCGGTCCATGGCTACACCTTC. Filled out from reference TRBV30 and TRBJ1-2, the complete variable domain reads SQTIHQWPATLVQPVGSPLSLECTVEGTSNPNLYWYRQAAGRGLQLLFYSVGIGQISSEVPQNLSASRPQDRQFILSSKKLLLSDSGFYLCAWSVLAVHGYTFGSGTRLTVV.